This TCR beta chain was sequenced for a study of T cell clonotyping in hematopoietic cell transplantation. Profiling relied on immunoSEQ multiplex PCR, and the TCRdb table lists in-frame clones only, not all of them. This table has about 21,000 clones, under 90% appearing once. Time point: recipient sample about 28 days before transplant, after cytoreduction. Germline V gene lookup returns CDR1 SGDLS and CDR2 YYNGEE. The CDR3 is 13 residues long. V dropped 5 bases and J dropped 1 base, with 9 bases sitting between them. This receptor was identified in a man in his late teens or twenties with biphenotypic leukemia. Some clones in this sample may be carry-over from other donors' samples. V and J are TRBV9 and TRBJ1-1; no definite D call. Sequences were derived from peripheral blood mononuclear cells, sampled before stem cell transplant. The CDR3, as DNA: TGTGCCAGCAGTGCTACAGCGAACACTGAAGCTTTCTTT. Translation gives CASSATANTEAFF. The full variable domain, its missing parts supplied by reference TRBV9 and TRBJ1-1, is DSGVTQTPKHLITATGQRVTLRCSPRSGDLSVYWYQQSLDQGLQFLIQYYNGEERAKGNILERFSAQQFPDLHSELNLSSLELGDSALYFCASSATANTEAFFGQGTRLTVV.